The 26 T cell receptor beta chains below were found in one sample sequenced in a study of Ad26.COV2.S vaccination and SARS-CoV-2 variants. Stated treatment: 15 to 20 received Ad26.COV2.S at low or high dose, single or two shots; about 5 received placebo; per-sample allocation not given. After the first vaccine or placebo injection, samples were drawn on day 63. The assay was immunoSEQ multiplex PCR, and TCRdb's table has in-frame clones only and misses some. Among 300,000 to 400,000 clones listed, around four fifths were seen once. This specimen consisted of peripheral blood, obtained in a trial of Ad26.COV2.S vaccine versus placebo. The receptors derive from a person between 18 and 59 years old who received the Ad26.COV2.S COVID-19 vaccine or a placebo.

The J gene is TRBJ2-7, the V gene TRBV6-5; 7 bases match TRBD1. Germline assignment: CDR1 MNHEY and CDR2 SVGAGI. The CDR3 has 14 amino acids. J gave up 3 bases and V 6 bases, and 8 bases lay outside the gene matches. CDR3 region: CASRPDRAGYEQYF. For the CDR3, the DNA is TGTGCCAGCAGACCCGACAGGGCAGGCTACGAGCAGTACTTC.

The V and J genes are TRBV5-8 and TRBJ2-7; 8 bases line up with TRBD2. The CDR3 runs 13 residues. Germline V gene lookup returns CDR1 SGHTS and CDR2 YDEGEE. V lost 9 bases and J lost 3; bases outside the gene matches: 8. This CDR3 is CATRPGLGYEQYF. The CDR3 DNA follows: TGTGCCACCCGCCCGGGACTAGGCTACGAGCAGTACTTC.

The rearrangement links TRBV5-6 to TRBJ1-5; tentatively, D is TRBD1 (6 bases). The CDR3 sequence is 13 residues long. Germline CDR1 SGHDT, CDR2 YYEEEE. The V gene lost 0 bases and the J gene lost 6 bases, with 7 bases spanning the gap. The CDR3 bases are TGTGCCAGCAGCTTGGCCAGGGGTCAGCCCCAGCATTTT. Residues: CASSLARGQPQHF.

The CDR3 nucleotides read TGTGCCAGCAGCGTATCTGGGACAACCTACAACACCATATATTTT. Translating it yields CASSVSGTTYNTIYF. The V and J genes are TRBV9 and TRBJ1-3, with D possibly matching TRBD1 (6 bases). CDR3 length: 15 residues. Germline CDR1 is SGDLS and CDR2 is YYNGEE. The germline V and J ends were trimmed by 1 base and 7 bases, with 15 bases remaining between them. Full variable domain (rest looked up from reference TRBV9 and TRBJ1-3): DSGVTQTPKHLITATGQRVTLRCSPRSGDLSVYWYQQSLDQGLQFLIQYYNGEERAKGNILERFSAQQFPDLHSELNLSSLELGDSALYFCASSVSGTTYNTIYFGEGSWLTVV.

With respect to this clone: Other DNA sequences from this sample encode an identical CDR3 as well. The rearrangement joins TRBV5-1 to TRBJ1-1, with D possibly matching TRBD1 (5 bases). This CDR3 is 14 amino acids long. Germline CDR1 is SGHRS and CDR2 is YFSETQ. Trimming took off 3 bases at V and 3 bases at J, with 12 bases between the two ends. CDR3 protein: CASSSGTGDTEAFF. The CDR3 DNA reads TGCGCCAGCAGCTCCGGGACCGGGGACACTGAAGCTTTCTTT.

This sequence joins TRBV2 and TRBJ2-5; 11 positions match TRBD1. J was trimmed by 5 bases and V by 6 bases; bases with no gene match: 5. The CDR3 has 14 amino acids. From germline, CDR1 is SNHLY and CDR2 FYNNEI. CDR3 amino acids: CASSRTGGAETQYF. The CDR3 coding sequence is TGTGCCAGCAGCCGGACAGGGGGCGCGGAGACCCAGTACTTC.

This chain links TRBV7-3 with TRBJ2-1, with D possibly being TRBD2 (5 bases). The V gene's germline CDR1 is SGHTA and CDR2 FQGTGA. The V and J ends lost 5 bases and 0 bases respectively, with 17 bases between them. The CDR3 sequence is 17 residues long. The CDR3 coding sequence is TGTGCCAGCAGCCCCCGTGGCGGGCGAAGCTCCTACAATGAGCAGTTCTTC. It specifies CASSPRGGRSSYNEQFF.

Comments on this clone: This specimen includes other DNA sequences encoding the same CDR3. This chain connects TRBV7-6 to TRBJ1-1, with a tentative D call TRBD1 (6 bases). The CDR3 runs 14 residues. V lost 3 bases and J lost 1, with 9 bases in between. Germline values: CDR1 SGHVS, CDR2 FNYEAQ. Written as DNA, the CDR3 is TGTGCCAGCAGCTTCAGGGGCCAGAACACTGAAGCTTTCTTT. Protein product: CASSFRGQNTEAFF.

The V gene is TRBV2, the J gene TRBJ2-5, with 8 bases matching TRBD2. After removal of 7 bases from V and 5 bases from J, the junction contained 6 bases not matched to a gene. CDR3 length: 13 residues. Germline V gives CDR1 SNHLY, CDR2 FYNNEI. The CDR3, as DNA: TGTGCCAGCACCCTCCCGGGGGGGGAGACCCAGTACTTC. Protein sequence: CASTLPGGETQYF.

The V call is TRBV18, the J call TRBJ1-5; TRBD1 matches at 9 bases. The CDR3 sequence is 19 residues long. Germline loops: CDR1 KGHSH, CDR2 LQKENI. The V and J ends lost 1 base and 0 bases, in that order; junction bases with no gene match: 10. The CDR3 is CASSPLPGQGLDSNQPQHF. CDR3 sequence (DNA): TGTGCCAGCTCACCACTTCCGGGACAGGGATTGGATAGCAATCAGCCCCAGCATTTT.

A single count supports this clone. The V gene is TRBV6-5, the J gene TRBJ1-2; no clear D. Germline V gives CDR1 MNHEY, CDR2 SVGAGI. V lost 0 bases and J 8 bases, leaving 19 bases between the germline ends. This CDR3 comprises 16 residues. The CDR3 protein is CASSYSRAGVGFGYTF. CDR3 DNA: TGTGCCAGCAGTTACTCGAGGGCGGGAGTAGGTTTCGGCTACACCTTC.

J is TRBJ2-7 and V is TRBV18; D is undetermined. Looked up from germline, CDR1 is KGHSH and CDR2 is LQKENI. V was trimmed by 2 bases and J by 5 bases, leaving 19 bases between them. CDR3 length equals 16 residues. The CDR3 region has the DNA TGTGCCAGCTCACCAGGGTGGCAGCCTACCTTCGACGAGCAGTACTTC. Its translation is CASSPGWQPTFDEQYF.

This rearrangement joins TRBV28 to TRBJ2-7; 9 bases line up with TRBD1. V lost 2 bases, J lost 6 bases, and 5 bases stayed unmatched. CDR1 MDHEN and CDR2 SYDVKM come from the germline V gene. This CDR3 has 14 amino acids. The CDR3 protein is CASSLTGQGGEQYF. The CDR3 region has the DNA TGTGCCAGCAGTTTAACGGGACAGGGAGGCGAGCAGTACTTC.

This chain joins TRBV5-1 and TRBJ2-7; 8 bases fit TRBD1. The CDR3 has 14 amino acids. The germline gives CDR1 SGHRS, CDR2 YFSETQ. Unmatched junction bases numbered 9, after V lost 4 bases and J lost 6 bases. As DNA, the CDR3 is TGCGCCAGCAGCCCCCCGGGCAGGGGGCGCGAGCAGTACTTC. Protein sequence: CASSPPGRGREQYF.

V is TRBV29-1 and J is TRBJ2-2; 9 bases are a match to TRBD1. Germline V gives CDR1 SQVTM, CDR2 ANQGSEA. This CDR3 has 14 residues. V was clipped by 6 bases and J by 5 bases; unmatched bases: 7. CDR3 DNA sequence: TGCAGCGTCACGACAGGGGGAGCGACCGGGGAGCTGTTTTTT. Residues: CSVTTGGATGELFF.

The chain links TRBV15 to TRBJ2-3; tentatively, D is TRBD2 (6 bases). This CDR3 is built from 16 residues. Between the trimmed V and J ends, which lost 5 bases and 3 bases, there was a span of 18 bases. In germline, CDR1 is LNHNV, CDR2 YYDKDF (reference sequence). CDR3 sequence reads: CATSDRGGVITDTQYF. The CDR3 DNA is TGTGCCACCAGCGACCGAGGAGGGGTTATAACAGATACGCAGTATTTT.

The chain recombines TRBV24-1 with TRBJ2-7; a possible D gene is TRBD2 (6 bases). Germline V gene data show CDR1 as KGHDR and CDR2 as SFDVKD. The CDR3 length is 15 residues. Trimming shortened V by 4 bases and J by 1 base, and 13 bases separated the two germline ends. DNA for the CDR3: TGTGCCACCAGTGACGGAGGGCGATCATCCTACGAGCAGTACTTC. Amino acid sequence: CATSDGGRSSYEQYF.

This chain uses TRBV19 with TRBJ1-5; possible D gene TRBD1, 5 bases. This CDR3 spans 17 amino acids. Trimming pared 9 bases from V and 2 bases from J, leaving 23 bases between. The germline CDR1 and CDR2 sequences are LNHDA and SQIVND (reference sequence). CDR3 coding DNA: TGTGCCAGCATTCCGAATAAGGGGCAGGCGGGCAATCAGCCCCAGCATTTT. Amino acids: CASIPNKGQAGNQPQHF.

The chain recombines TRBV5-4 with TRBJ2-3, with D maybe TRBD1 (6 bases). Germline V gives CDR1 SGHNT, CDR2 YYREEE (reference sequence). The CDR3 is 16 residues long. Deletions cut 1 base from V and 1 base from J, with 13 bases between. This CDR3 reads CASSLFYRAGTDTQYF. Written as DNA, the CDR3 is TGTGCCAGCAGCTTGTTTTACAGGGCGGGCACAGATACGCAGTATTTT. Full variable domain (outside the CDR3, taken from reference TRBV5-4 and TRBJ2-3): ETGVTQSPTHLIKTRGQQVTLRCSSQSGHNTVSWYQQALGQGPQFIFQYYREEENGRGNFPPRFSGLQFPNYSSELNVNALELDDSALYLCASSLFYRAGTDTQYFGPGTRLTVL.

The sample holds one count of this clone. V gene TRBV5-6 combines with J gene TRBJ2-3; 12 positions agree with TRBD2. V trimming: 0 bases; J trimming: 1 base; junction bases outside the gene matches: 9. This CDR3 spans 19 amino acids. Germline values: CDR1 SGHDT, CDR2 YYEEEE. The CDR3 protein is CASSLERLAGGPGTDTQYF. CDR3 bases: TGTGCCAGCAGCTTGGAGAGGCTAGCGGGGGGGCCGGGCACAGATACGCAGTATTTT.

The gene calls are TRBV29-1 and TRBJ2-3; D might be TRBD2 (6 bases). V lost 7 bases and J lost 1, with 12 bases in between. Looked up from germline, CDR1 is SQVTM and CDR2 is ANQGSEA. The CDR3 is 13 amino acids. The CDR3 protein is CSDRRDGTDTQYF. The CDR3 DNA reads as TGCAGCGATCGGAGGGATGGCACAGATACGCAGTATTTT.

This rearrangement joins TRBV21-1 to TRBJ1-2. TRBV21-1 is annotated as a pseudogene. The CDR3 runs 14 residues. The CDR3 loop reads CASSKYRMPGGYTF. As DNA, the CDR3 is TGTGCCAGCAGCAAATACAGGATGCCGGGGGGCTACACCTTC.

This clone was seen once. The chain combines TRBV6-4 with TRBJ2-1; 7 bases match TRBD2. With V trimmed by 6 bases and J by 4 bases, 9 bases remained unmatched. The CDR3 extends over 15 amino acids. Germline CDR1 reads MRHNA; CDR2 reads SNTAGT. The CDR3 reads CASRKEAGVYNEQFF. The CDR3 DNA reads as TGTGCCAGCAGGAAAGAGGCGGGGGTATACAATGAGCAGTTCTTC.

This CDR3 reads CASSKGPSNQPQHF. The CDR3 nucleotides are TGTGCCAGTAGTAAGGGGCCGAGCAATCAGCCCCAGCATTTT. J is TRBJ1-5 and V is TRBV19; perhaps TRBD1 as D (5 bases). The V gene lost 4 bases and the J gene lost 1 base, with 8 bases spanning the gap. The CDR3 runs to 14 residues. Germline CDR1 LNHDA, CDR2 SQIVND (reference sequence).

A note on this clone: One end of the junction varies from germline; a read error may be responsible. The rearrangement links TRBV18 to TRBJ2-2; D ambiguous. The CDR3 totals 14 residues. CDR1 and CDR2 from the germline V gene are KGHSH and LQKENI. The CDR3 sequence: CASSPPGNIGELFF. CDR3 DNA: TGTGCCAGCTCACCACCGGGCAACATCGGGGAGCTGTTTTTT. The variable domain in full, completed from reference TRBV18 and TRBJ2-2, reads NAGVMQNPRHLVRRRGQEARLRCSPMKGHSHVYWYRQLPEEGLKFMVYLQKENIIDESGMPKERFSAEFPKEGPSILRIQQVVRGDSAAYFCASSPPGNIGELFFGEGSRLTVL.

The genes are TRBV19 and TRBJ2-1, with D maybe TRBD2 (7 bases). Germline-derived CDR1 and CDR2 are LNHDA and SQIVND (reference sequence). This CDR3 has 16 residues. The germline V and J ends were trimmed by 3 bases and 1 base, with 13 bases remaining between them. CDR3 residues: CASSIGGGGSYNEQFF. CDR3 nucleotides: TGTGCCAGTAGTATCGGCGGGGGCGGTTCCTACAATGAGCAGTTCTTC.